This T cell receptor (beta chain) stems from a study of spatial heterogeneity in lung cancer. Time point specified: sample taken at primary tumor resection. Whole RNA was taken from tumor, nontumor lung or frozen PBMC; it was then sequenced unsorted. TCRdb reprocessed the 5' RACE reads with MiXCR, giving one entry per CDR3 protein. The sample holds around 10,000 distinct CDR3 sequences; roughly 3.6% are singletons and the top ten take approximately 55%. This clonotype was seen repeatedly, ten times or more. This beta chain represents an off-target read in a library built for alpha chains; its size is of limited meaning. The material was PBMCs, obtained at surgery. The TCR sequence derives from a female donor with early-stage non-small cell lung cancer.

The CDR3 DNA is TGTGCCAGCAGTGTCTCTTCGGACACCGGGGAGCTGTTTTTT. As protein: CASSVSSDTGELFF. The genes are TRBV6-4 and TRBJ2-2; no firm D call. The CDR3 contains 14 residues. Trimming removed 4 bases from V and 3 bases from J, with 9 bases in between. Germline CDR1 and CDR2: MRHNA and SNTAGT.